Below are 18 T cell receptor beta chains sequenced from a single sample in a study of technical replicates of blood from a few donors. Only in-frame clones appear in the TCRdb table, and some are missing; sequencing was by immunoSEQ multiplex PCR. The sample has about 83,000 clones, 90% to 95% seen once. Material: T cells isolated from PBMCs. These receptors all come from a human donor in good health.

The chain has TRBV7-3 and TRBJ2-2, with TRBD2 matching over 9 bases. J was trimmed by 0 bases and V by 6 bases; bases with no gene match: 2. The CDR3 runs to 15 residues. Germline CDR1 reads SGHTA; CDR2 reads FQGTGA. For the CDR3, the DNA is TGTGCCAGCAGGCGGGGGGGGCCGAACACCGGGGAGCTGTTTTTT. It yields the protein CASRRGGPNTGELFF.

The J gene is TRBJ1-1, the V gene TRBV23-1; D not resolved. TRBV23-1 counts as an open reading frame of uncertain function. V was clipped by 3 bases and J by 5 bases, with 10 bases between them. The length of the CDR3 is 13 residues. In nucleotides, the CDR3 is TGCGCCAGCAGTCATCCTGGCGGTACTGAAGCTTTCTTT. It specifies CASSHPGGTEAFF.

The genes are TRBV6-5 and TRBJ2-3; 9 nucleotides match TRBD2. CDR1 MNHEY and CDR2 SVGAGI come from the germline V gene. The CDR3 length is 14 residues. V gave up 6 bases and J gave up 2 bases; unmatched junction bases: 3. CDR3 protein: CASSAGGPTDTQYF. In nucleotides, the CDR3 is TGTGCCAGCAGCGCGGGAGGGCCCACAGATACGCAGTATTTT.

The CDR3 DNA sequence: TGTGCCAGCAGCTTATTCGGAGCGAACAATGAGCAGTTCTTC. Its protein product is CASSLFGANNEQFF. The chain recombines TRBV7-3 with TRBJ2-1; the D is unclear. Trimming took off 2 bases at V and 5 bases at J, with 10 bases between the two ends. CDR3 length: 14 amino acids. CDR1 and CDR2 (germline): SGHTA, FQGTGA.

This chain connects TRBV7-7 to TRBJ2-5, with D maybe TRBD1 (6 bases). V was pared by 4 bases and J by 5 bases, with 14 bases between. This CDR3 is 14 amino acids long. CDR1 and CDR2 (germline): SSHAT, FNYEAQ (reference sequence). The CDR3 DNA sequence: TGTGCCAGCAGCTCCCCAGGGGCCGGGGAGACCCAGTACTTC. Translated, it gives CASSSPGAGETQYF.

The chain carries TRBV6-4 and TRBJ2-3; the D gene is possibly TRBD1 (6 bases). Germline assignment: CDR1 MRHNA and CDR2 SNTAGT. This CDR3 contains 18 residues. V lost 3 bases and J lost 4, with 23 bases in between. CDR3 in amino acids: CASSEPRDMGSVADTQYF. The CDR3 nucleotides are TGTGCCAGCAGTGAGCCCCGGGACATGGGATCTGTTGCAGATACGCAGTATTTT.

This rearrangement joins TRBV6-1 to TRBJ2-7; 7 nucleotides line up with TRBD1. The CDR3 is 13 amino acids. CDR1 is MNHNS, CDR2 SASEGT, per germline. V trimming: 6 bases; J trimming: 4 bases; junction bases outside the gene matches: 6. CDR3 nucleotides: TGTGCCAGCAGAGGGGGCGTATTGTACGAGCAGTACTTC. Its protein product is CASRGGVLYEQYF.

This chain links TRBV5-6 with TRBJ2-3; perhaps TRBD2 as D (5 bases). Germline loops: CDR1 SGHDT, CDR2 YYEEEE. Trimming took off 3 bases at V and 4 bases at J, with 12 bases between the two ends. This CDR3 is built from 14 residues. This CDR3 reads CASSSTSVADTQYF. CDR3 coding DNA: TGTGCCAGCAGCTCAACTAGTGTCGCAGATACGCAGTATTTT.

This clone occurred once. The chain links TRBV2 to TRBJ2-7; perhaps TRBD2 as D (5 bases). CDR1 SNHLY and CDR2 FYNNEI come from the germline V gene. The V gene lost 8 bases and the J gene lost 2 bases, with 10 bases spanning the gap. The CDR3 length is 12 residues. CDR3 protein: CASYSRAYEQYF. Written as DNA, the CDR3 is TGTGCCAGCTATTCGCGGGCCTACGAGCAGTACTTC.

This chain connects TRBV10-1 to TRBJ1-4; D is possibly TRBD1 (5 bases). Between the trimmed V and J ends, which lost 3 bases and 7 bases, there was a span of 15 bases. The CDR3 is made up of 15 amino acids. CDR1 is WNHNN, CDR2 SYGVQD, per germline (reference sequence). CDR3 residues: CASSETAGSREKLFF. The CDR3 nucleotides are TGCGCCAGCAGTGAAACGGCAGGGTCTCGTGAAAAACTGTTTTTT.

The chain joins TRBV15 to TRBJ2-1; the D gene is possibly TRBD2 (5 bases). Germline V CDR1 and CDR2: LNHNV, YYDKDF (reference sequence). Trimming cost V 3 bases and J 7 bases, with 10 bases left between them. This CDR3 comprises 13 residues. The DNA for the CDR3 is TGTGCCACCAGCAGGGACTTTCTGAATGAGCAGTTCTTC. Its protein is CATSRDFLNEQFF. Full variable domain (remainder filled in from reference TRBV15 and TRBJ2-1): DAMVIQNPRYQVTQFGKPVTLSCSQTLNHNVMYWYQQKSSQAPKLLFHYYDKDFNNEADTPDNFQSRRPNTSFCFLDIRSPGLGDTAMYLCATSRDFLNEQFFGPGTRLTVL.

CDR3 bases: TGTGCCAGCAGTGAACAGGAGAACACTGAAGCTTTCTTT. The encoded protein is CASSEQENTEAFF. The gene calls are TRBV6-4 and TRBJ1-1, with TRBD1 as a possible D gene (5 bases). The germline CDR1 and CDR2 sequences are MRHNA and SNTAGT. The ends were cut back, 3 bases at V and 1 base at J, with 6 bases in the middle. This CDR3 spans 13 amino acids.

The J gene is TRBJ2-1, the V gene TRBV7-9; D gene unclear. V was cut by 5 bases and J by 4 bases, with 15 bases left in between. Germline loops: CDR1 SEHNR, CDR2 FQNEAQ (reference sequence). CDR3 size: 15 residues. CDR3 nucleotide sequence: TGTGCCAGCAGCCCTAGACTTAGTCGATACAATGAGCAGTTCTTC. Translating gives CASSPRLSRYNEQFF.

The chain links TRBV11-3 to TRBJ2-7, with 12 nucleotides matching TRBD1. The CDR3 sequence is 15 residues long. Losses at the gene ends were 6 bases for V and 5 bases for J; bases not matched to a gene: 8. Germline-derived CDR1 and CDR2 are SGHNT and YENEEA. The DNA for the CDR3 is TGTGCCAGCAGTCCCTGGGACAGGGGGCGGGACGAGCAGTACTTC. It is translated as CASSPWDRGRDEQYF.

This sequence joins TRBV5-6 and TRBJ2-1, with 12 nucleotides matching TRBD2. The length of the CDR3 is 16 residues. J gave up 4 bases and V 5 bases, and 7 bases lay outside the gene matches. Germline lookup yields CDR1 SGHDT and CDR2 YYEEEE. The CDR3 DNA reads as TGTGCCAGCAGGCAGTCAGGACTAGCGGGGTACAATGAGCAGTTCTTC. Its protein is CASRQSGLAGYNEQFF.

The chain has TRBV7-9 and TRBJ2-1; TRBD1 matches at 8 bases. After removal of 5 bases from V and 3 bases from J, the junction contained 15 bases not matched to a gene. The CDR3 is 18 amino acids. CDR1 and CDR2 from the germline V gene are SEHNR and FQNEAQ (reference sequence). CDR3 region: CASSPTGDPIGHYNEQFF. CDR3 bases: TGTGCCAGCAGCCCGACAGGGGACCCCATCGGGCACTACAATGAGCAGTTCTTC. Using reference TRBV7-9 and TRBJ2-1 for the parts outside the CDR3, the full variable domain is DTGVSQNPRHKITKRGQNVTFRCDPISEHNRLYWYRQTLGQGPEFLTYFQNEAQLEKSRLLSDRFSAERPKGSFSTLEIQRTEQGDSAMYLCASSPTGDPIGHYNEQFFGPGTRLTVL.

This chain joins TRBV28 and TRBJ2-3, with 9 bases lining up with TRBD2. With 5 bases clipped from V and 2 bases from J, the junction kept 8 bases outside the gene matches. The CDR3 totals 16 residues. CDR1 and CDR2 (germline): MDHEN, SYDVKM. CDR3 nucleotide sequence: TGTGCCAGCAGTCCCCTAGCGGGATACCTCACAGATACGCAGTATTTT. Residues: CASSPLAGYLTDTQYF.

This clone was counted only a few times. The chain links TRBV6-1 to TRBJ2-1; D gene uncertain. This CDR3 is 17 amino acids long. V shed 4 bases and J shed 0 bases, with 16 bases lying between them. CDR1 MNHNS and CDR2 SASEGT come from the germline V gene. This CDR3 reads CASSGRFDRSSYNEQFF. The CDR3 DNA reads TGTGCCAGCAGTGGCCGATTTGACCGGAGCTCCTACAATGAGCAGTTCTTC.